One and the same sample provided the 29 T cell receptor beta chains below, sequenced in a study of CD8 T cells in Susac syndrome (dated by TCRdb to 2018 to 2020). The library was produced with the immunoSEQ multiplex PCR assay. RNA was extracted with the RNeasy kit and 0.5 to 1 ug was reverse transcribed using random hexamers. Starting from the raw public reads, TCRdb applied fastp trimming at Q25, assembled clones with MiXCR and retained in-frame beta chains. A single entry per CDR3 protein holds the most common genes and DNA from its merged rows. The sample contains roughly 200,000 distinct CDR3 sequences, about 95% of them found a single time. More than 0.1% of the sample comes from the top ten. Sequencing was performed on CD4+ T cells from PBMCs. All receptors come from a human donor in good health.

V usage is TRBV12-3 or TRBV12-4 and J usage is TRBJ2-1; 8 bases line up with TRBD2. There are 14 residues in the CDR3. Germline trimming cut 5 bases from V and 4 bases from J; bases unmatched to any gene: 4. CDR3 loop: CASSTGRAYNEQFF. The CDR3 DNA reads TGTGCCAGCAGTACCGGGAGGGCATACAATGAGCAGTTCTTC.

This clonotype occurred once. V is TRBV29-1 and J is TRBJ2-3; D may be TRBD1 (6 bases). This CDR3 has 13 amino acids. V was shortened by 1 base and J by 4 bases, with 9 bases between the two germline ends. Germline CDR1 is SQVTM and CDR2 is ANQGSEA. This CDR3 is CSVEGGGPDTQYF. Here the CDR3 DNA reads TGCAGCGTTGAAGGTGGGGGCCCAGATACGCAGTATTTT.

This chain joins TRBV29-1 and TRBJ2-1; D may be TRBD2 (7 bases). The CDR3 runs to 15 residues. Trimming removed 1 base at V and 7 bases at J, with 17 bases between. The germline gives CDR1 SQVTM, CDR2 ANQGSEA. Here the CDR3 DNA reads TGCAGCGTTGAAGTAGGGGGGAGGGTCCCAAATGAGCAGTTCTTC. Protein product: CSVEVGGRVPNEQFF.

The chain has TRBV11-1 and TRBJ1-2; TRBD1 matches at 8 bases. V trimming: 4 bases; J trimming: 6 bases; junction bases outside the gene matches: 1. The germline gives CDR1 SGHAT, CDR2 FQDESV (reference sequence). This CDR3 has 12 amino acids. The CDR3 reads CASSSTGDGYTF. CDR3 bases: TGTGCCAGCAGCTCGACAGGGGATGGCTACACCTTC.

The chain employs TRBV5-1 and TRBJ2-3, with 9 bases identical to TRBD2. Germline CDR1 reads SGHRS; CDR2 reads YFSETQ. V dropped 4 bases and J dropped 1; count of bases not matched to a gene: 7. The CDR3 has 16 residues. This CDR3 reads CASSMVTSGRTDTQYF. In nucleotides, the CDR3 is TGCGCCAGCAGCATGGTGACTAGCGGCCGCACAGATACGCAGTATTTT.

DNA for the CDR3: TGTGCCACCCAGCGGGAGATGATGACAGATACGCAGTATTTT. It yields the protein CATQREMMTDTQYF. The chain recombines TRBV2 with TRBJ2-3, with TRBD2 matching 8 bases. This CDR3 is built from 14 residues. V was pared by 10 bases and J by 3 bases, with 9 bases of the junction left unmatched. Germline V gene data show CDR1 as SNHLY and CDR2 as FYNNEI.

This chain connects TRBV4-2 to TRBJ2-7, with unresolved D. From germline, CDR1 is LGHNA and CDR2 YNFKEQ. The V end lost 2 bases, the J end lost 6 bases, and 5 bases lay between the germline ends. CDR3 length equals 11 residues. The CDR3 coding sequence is TGTGCCAGCAGCCAAAGCTTCGAGCAGTACTTC. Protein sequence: CASSQSFEQYF.

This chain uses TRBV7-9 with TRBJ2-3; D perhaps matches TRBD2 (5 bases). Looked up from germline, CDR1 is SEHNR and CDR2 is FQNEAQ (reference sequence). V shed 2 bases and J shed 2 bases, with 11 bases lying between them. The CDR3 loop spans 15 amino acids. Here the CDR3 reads CASSLYSGATDTQYF. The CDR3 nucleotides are TGTGCCAGCAGCTTATACAGCGGCGCCACAGATACGCAGTATTTT.

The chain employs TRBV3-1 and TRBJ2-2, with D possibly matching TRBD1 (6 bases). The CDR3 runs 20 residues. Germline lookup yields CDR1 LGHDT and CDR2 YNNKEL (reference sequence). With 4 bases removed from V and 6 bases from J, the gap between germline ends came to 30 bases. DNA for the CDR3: TGTGCCAGCAGCCCCTTCTCAGAGTGGGGACAAGCGGCAACACCCGGGGAGCTGTTTTTT. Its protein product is CASSPFSEWGQAATPGELFF.

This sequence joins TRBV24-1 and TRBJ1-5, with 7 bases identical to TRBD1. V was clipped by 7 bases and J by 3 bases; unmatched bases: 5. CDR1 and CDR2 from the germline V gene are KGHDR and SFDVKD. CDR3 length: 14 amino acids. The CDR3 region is CATSLRGVNQPQHF. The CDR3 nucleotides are TGTGCCACCAGCCTCAGGGGGGTCAATCAGCCCCAGCATTTT.

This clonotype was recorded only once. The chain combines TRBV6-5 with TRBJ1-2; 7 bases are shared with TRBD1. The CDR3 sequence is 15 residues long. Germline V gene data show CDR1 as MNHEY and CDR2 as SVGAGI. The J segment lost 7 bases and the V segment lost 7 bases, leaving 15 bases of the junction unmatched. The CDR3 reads CASTQDRQGGFGYTF. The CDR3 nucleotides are TGTGCCAGCACCCAGGACCGACAGGGAGGTTTTGGCTACACCTTC.

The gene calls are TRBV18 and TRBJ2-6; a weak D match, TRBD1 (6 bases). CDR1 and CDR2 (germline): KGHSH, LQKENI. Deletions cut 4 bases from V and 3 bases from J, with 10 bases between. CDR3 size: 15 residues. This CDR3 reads CASSLQGFGANVLTF. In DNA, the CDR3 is TGTGCCAGCTCACTCCAGGGGTTTGGGGCCAACGTCCTGACTTTC.

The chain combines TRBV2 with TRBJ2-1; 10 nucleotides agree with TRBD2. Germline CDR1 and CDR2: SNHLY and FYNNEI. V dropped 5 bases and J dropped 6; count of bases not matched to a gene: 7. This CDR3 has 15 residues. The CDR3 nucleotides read TGTGCCAGCAGTCCCTCTAGCGGGAGCCGCAATGAGCAGTTCTTC. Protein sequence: CASSPSSGSRNEQFF.

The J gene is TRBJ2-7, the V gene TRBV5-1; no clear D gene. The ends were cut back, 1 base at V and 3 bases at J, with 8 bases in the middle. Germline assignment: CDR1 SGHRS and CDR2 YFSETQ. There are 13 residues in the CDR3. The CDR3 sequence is CASSLSLLYEQYF. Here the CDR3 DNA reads TGCGCCAGCAGCTTGTCCCTTCTCTACGAGCAGTACTTC.

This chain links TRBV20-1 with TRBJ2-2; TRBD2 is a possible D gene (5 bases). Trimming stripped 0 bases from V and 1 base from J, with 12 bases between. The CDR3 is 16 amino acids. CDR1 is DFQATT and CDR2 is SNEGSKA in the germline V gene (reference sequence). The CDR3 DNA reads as TGCAGTGCTAGAGATTCCCCTAGCTGGAACACCGGGGAGCTGTTTTTT. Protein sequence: CSARDSPSWNTGELFF.

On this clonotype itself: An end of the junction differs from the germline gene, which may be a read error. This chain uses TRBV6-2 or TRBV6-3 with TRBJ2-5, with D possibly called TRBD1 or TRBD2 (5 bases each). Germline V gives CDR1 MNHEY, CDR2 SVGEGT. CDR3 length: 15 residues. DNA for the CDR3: TGTGCCAGCAATTACGGGTGGGACGACCAAGAGACCCAGTACTTC. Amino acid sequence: CASNYGWDDQETQYF.

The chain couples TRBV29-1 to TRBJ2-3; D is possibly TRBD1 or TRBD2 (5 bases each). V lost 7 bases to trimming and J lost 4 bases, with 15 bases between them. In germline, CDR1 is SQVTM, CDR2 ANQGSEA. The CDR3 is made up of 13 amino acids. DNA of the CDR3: TGCAGCGCCGACCCCGAGGGGTCAGATACGCAGTATTTT. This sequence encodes CSADPEGSDTQYF.

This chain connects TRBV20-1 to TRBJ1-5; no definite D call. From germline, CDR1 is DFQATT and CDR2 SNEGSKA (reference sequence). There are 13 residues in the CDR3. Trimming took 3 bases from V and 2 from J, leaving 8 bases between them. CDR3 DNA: TGCAGTGCTAGGGAGGTGCGCAATCAGCCCCAGCATTTT. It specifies CSAREVRNQPQHF.

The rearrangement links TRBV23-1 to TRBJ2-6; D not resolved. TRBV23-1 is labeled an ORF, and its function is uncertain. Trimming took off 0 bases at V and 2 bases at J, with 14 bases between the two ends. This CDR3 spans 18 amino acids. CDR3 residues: CASSQSCRTNPGANVLTF. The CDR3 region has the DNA TGCGCCAGCAGTCAATCTTGCCGTACAAACCCTGGGGCCAACGTCCTGACTTTC.

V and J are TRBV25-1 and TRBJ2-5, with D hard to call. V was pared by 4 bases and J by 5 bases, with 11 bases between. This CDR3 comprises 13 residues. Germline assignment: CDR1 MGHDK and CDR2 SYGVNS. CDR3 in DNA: TGTGCCAGCAGTGCCAGGAGCAGGGAGACCCAGTACTTC. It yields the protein CASSARSRETQYF.

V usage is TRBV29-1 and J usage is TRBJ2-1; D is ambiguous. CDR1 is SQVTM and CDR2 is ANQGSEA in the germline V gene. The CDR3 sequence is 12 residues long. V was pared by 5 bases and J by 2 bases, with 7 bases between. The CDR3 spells CSVKETYNEQFF. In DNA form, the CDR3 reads TGCAGCGTTAAGGAGACCTACAATGAGCAGTTCTTC.

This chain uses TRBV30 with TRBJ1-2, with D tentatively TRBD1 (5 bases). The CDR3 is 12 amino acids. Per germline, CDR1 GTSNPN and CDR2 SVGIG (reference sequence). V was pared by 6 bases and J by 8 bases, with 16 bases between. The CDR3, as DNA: TGTGCCTGCCTAACCGGGTGGGGCGGCTACACCTTC. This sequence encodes CACLTGWGGYTF.

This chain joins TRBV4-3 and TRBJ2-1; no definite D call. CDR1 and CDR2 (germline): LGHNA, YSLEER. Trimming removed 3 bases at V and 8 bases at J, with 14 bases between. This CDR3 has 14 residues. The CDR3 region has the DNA TGCGCCAGCAGCCATTCTAAAGGTGGGGATGAGCAGTTCTTC. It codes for CASSHSKGGDEQFF.

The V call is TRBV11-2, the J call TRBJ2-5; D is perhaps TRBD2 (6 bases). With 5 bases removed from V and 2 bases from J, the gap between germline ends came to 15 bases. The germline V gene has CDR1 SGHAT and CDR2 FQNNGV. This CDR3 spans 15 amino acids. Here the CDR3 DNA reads TGTGCCAGCAGCCCTCGGGGGAGGCGGCAAGAGACCCAGTACTTC. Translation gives CASSPRGRRQETQYF.

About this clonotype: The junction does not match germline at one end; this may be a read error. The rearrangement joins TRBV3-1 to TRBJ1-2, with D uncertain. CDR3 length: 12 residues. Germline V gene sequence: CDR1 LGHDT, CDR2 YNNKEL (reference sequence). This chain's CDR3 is CASSRNRDGYTF. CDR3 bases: TGTGCCAGCAGCCGCAACCGGGATGGATACACCTTC.

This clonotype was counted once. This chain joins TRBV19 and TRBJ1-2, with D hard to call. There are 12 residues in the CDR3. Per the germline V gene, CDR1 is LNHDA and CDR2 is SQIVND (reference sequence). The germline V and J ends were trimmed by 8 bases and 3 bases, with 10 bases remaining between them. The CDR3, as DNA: TGTGCCAGTGGCATACGTTACTATGGCTACACCTTC. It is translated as CASGIRYYGYTF.

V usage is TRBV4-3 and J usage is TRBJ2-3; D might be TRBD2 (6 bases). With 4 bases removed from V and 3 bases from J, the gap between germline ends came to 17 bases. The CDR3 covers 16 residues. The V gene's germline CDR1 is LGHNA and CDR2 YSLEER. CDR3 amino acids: CASSLRRDSSTDTQYF. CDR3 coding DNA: TGCGCCAGCAGCCTCCGGAGGGACTCTTCGACAGATACGCAGTATTTT.

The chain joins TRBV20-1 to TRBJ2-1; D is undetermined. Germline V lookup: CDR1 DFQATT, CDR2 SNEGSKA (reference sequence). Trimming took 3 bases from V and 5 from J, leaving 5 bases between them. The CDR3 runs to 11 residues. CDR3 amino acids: CSASRDNEQFF. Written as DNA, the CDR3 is TGCAGTGCTAGTCGGGACAATGAGCAGTTCTTC.

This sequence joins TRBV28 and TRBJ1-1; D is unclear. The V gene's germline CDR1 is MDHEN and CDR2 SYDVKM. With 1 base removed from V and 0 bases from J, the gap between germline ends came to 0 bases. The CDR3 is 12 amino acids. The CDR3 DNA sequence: TGTGCCAGCAGTTTATTGAACACTGAAGCTTTCTTT. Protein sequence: CASSLLNTEAFF. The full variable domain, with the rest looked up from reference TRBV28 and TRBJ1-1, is DVKVTQSSRYLVKRTGEKVFLECVQDMDHENMFWYRQDPGLGLRLIYFSYDVKMKEKGDIPEGYSVSREKKERFSLILESASTNQTSMYLCASSLLNTEAFFGQGTRLTVV.